This TCR beta chain was observed in a study of CD8 T cells in Susac syndrome. Regarding the study as a whole: The TCR sequencing and HLA analysis in the study involved a relatively small number of individuals, as the study acknowledged. None of the CD4+ T cell repertoires in Susac syndrome showed clonal expansion.

CDR3 size: 17 residues. The V segment lost 0 bases and the J segment 2 bases; nucleotides outside the gene matches: 6. The germline CDR1 and CDR2 sequences are DFQATT and SNEGSKA (reference sequence). It was with random hexamers that roughly 0.5 to 1 ug RNA was reverse transcribed. TCRdb re-analysed the immunoSEQ multiplex PCR reads in MiXCR, keeping a single row per CDR3 protein. The sample yields some 200,000 distinct CDR3 sequences, roughly 91% seen once. Sequencing of TCR beta drew on CD8+ and CD4+ T cells from blood. TEMRA cells were FACS-enriched, with CD8+ and CD4+ T cells isolated negatively. Notes on this clonotype: What it recognizes is unknown.

The gene calls are TRBV20-1 and TRBJ2-2, with TRBD2 matching over 10 bases. The receptor's source is a human donor with Susac syndrome. The specimen sequenced was CD4+ T cells from PBMCs. The CDR3 here is CSARDRLAGVNTGELFF. CDR3 in DNA: TGCAGTGCTAGAGACCGGCTAGCGGGAGTTAACACCGGGGAGCTGTTTTTT.